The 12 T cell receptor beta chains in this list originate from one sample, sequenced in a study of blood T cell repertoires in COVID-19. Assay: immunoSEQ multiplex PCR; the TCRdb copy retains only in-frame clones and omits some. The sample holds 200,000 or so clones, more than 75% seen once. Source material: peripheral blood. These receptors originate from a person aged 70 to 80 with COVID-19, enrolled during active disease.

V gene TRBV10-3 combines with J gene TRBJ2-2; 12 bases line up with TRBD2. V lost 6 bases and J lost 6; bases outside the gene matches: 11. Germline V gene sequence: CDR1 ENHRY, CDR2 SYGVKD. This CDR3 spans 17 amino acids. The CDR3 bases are TGTGCCATCAGGAACCTACAACTAGCGGGAGGCGCCGGGGAGCTGTTTTTT. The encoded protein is CAIRNLQLAGGAGELFF.

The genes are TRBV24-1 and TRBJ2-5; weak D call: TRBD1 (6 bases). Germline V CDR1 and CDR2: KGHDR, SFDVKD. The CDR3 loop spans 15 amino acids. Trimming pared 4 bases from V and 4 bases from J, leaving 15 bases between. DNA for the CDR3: TGTGCCACCAGTGACCGGATTGGGGGCACAGAGACCCAGTACTTC. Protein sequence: CATSDRIGGTETQYF.

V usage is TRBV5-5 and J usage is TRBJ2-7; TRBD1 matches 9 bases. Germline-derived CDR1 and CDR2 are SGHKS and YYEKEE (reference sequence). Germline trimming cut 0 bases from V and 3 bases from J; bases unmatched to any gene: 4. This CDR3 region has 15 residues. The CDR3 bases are TGTGCCAGCAGCTTGGGGGACAGGGTCGTCTACGAGCAGTACTTC. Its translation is CASSLGDRVVYEQYF.

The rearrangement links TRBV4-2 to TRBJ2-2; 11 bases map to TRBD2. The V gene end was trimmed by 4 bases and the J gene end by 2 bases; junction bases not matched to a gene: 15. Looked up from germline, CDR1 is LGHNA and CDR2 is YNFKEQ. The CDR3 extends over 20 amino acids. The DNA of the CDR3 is TGTGCCAGCAGCCTCCCCACCCCCTCGACTAGCGGGAAAAACACCGGGGAGCTGTTTTTT. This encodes CASSLPTPSTSGKNTGELFF.

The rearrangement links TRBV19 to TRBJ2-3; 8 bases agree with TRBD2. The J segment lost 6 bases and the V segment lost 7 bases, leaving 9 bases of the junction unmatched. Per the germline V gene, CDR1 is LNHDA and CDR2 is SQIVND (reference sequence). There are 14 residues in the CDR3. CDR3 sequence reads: CASKPGGAKDTQYF. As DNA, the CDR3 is TGTGCCAGTAAGCCCGGGGGGGCCAAGGATACGCAGTATTTT.

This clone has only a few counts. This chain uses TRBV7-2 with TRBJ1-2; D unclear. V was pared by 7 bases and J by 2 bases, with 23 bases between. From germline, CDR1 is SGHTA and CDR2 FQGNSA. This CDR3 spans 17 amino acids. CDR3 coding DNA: TGTGCCAGCACCCCGCCCCTTCTTGCCAGTTCCAACTATGGCTACACCTTC. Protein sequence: CASTPPLLASSNYGYTF.

The CDR3 bases are TGTGCCAGCAGCACGAAATCTAGCGGGAGAAGCCCCTACGAGCAGTACTTC. Translated, it gives CASSTKSSGRSPYEQYF. This chain connects TRBV7-7 to TRBJ2-7; 10 positions agree with TRBD2. Germline V gives CDR1 SSHAT, CDR2 FNYEAQ (reference sequence). The J segment lost 2 bases and the V segment lost 5 bases, leaving 12 bases of the junction unmatched. The CDR3 contains 17 residues.

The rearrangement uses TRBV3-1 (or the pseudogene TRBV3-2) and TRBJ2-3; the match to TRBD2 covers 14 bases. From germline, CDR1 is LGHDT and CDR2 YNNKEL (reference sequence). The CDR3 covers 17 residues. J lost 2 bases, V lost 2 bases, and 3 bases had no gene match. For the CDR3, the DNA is TGTGCCAGCAGCCAAAGGACTAGCGGGGGGCCCACAGATACGCAGTATTTT. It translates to CASSQRTSGGPTDTQYF.

This CDR3 reads CASSLSSGGAGETQYF. CDR3 nucleotides: TGCGCCAGCAGCCTGTCTAGCGGGGGGGCTGGAGAGACCCAGTACTTC. This sequence joins TRBV4-1 and TRBJ2-5; TRBD2 agrees at 12 bases. This CDR3 is 16 amino acids long. Germline loops: CDR1 MGHRA, CDR2 YSYEKL. J was trimmed by 4 bases and V by 4 bases; bases with no gene match: 7.

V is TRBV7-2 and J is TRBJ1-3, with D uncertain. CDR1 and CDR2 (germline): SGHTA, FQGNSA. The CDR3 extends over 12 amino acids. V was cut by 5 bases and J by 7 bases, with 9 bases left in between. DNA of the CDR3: TGTGCCAGCAGCCCCCCCGAGAACACCATATATTTT. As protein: CASSPPENTIYF.

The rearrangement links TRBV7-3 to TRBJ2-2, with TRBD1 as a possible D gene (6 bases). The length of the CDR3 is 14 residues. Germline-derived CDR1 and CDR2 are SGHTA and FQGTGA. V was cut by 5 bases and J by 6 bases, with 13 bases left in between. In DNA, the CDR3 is TGTGCCAGCAGCACCACAGGGATTCCCGGGGAGCTGTTTTTT. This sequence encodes CASSTTGIPGELFF.

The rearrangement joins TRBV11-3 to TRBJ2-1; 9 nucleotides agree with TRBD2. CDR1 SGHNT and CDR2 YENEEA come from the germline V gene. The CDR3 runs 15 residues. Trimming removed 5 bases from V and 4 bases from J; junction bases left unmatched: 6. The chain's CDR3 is CASSHSGGKYNEQFF. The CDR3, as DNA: TGTGCCAGCAGCCACAGCGGGGGGAAATACAATGAGCAGTTCTTC.